This TCR beta chain appears in the sequencing data of a study of shared clonotypes between healthy human individuals (TCRdb year 2020). For the wider study: Three men and a couple of women, aged 18 to 49 years, made up the cohort. For each donor, three plates each were used for CD4 naive and CD4 memory, two plates were used for CD8 naive, and one plate was used for CD8 memory. To estimate repertoire size and how much clonotype sharing occurs between individuals, the study deeply sequenced the blood TCR repertoires of about 5 healthy adults. To increase sequencing depth and limit assay-specific biases, different laboratories used diverse techniques to prepare libraries and sequence TCR repertoires. Leukapheresis yielded between about 0.85 and 10 billion PBMCs per donor.

Using the deep immunoSEQ assay, multiplex PCR amplified TCR CDR3 regions from genomic DNA. Extracted genomic DNA from each cell subset was spread evenly across all wells of several immunoSEQ 96-well plates, with each plate serving as a replicate. Each replicate PCR for sorted subsets received about 0.2 ug genomic DNA, equal to about 30,000 T cell genomes. Purified libraries were quantified with a Qubit 3.0 fluorometer, sized on a Bioanalyzer 2100, and re-quantified with the KAPA Library Quantification kit. Each immunoSEQ 96-well plate was sequenced on its own single-read 150-cycle Illumina NextSeq 550 flow cell. The original pipeline was this. The immunoSEQ output contained only junctional sequences without quality scores, so filtering could not match that applied to full-length reads. To assign V/J genes and CDR3, sequences were annotated against IMGT germline references using PyIR, a Python wrapper for IgBLAST v1.9. Reads were filtered out if the reads had weak V/J assignments (E-value above 1e-6), no CDR3, stop codons, out-of-frame junctions, or ambiguous translated residues. V3J clonotypes were defined by identical inferred V gene, J gene, and CDR3 amino acid sequence. Percentage overlap between repertoires was computed as shared unique clonotypes divided by the size of the smaller repertoire. Three approaches were used to assess repertoire richness: RTK rarefaction, the Chao1 estimator, and Recon v2.1 estimates of unobserved clonotypes. OLGA was used to compute generation probabilities for all TCRbeta clonotypes that the gDNA method yielded from a handful of donors. TCRdb took over this immuneACCESS table, retaining in-frame rearrangements with V and J assigned. Such tables are incomplete; in checked studies, under half of the missing clones stem from an unresolved V gene, and the remainder is unexplained. D and trimming come from the DNA, and the V and J calls and clone size come from that table. Present in this sample are about 2 million clones, 95% of which were seen just once. The top ten constitute 0.1% to 0.15% of the sample.

To note about this clone: This clone's antigen is unknown. Base qualities are not provided; no much larger clone lies one nucleotide away.

The donors were healthy, HIV-negative adults who had no recently reported acute infections or vaccinations. Only Caucasian adults living in Nashville, Tennessee, USA were represented among the donors. Magnetic negative selection was used to enrich CD4+ T cells, after which naive cells were positively selected on CD45RA and the negative fraction became the memory subset. Blood was obtained by leukapheresis, after which PBMCs were separated by Ficoll-Histopaque density gradient centrifugation and cryopreserved in liquid nitrogen vapor phase. Purity and quantity of every magnetically sorted T cell population were checked by analytical flow cytometry. Genomic DNA was isolated from each sorted fraction and quantified by UV absorbance on a Nanodrop 2000c. What the work shows at the level of the full study, not this receptor alone: Even with the large sequencing depth, rarefaction of the sorted-subset datasets indicated that sequencing was incomplete. Estimated clonotype richness was generally larger for naive than for memory subsets. Because the study included only a small number of donors, the genetic and exposure-history diversity represented was limited. Based on pairwise subsampling, the degree of clonotype sharing among donors was expected to be affected by sequencing depth. Sampling was restricted to blood, and TCR repertoires in tissues likely differ from the TCR repertoires found in blood. Clonotypes shared by all four sorted-subset donors showed higher generation probabilities than non-shared clonotypes. Sharing across a few donors was observed for roughly 5% of naive CD4, under 4% of naive CD8, 2.3% of memory CD4, and roughly 0.4% of memory CD8 clonotypes.

Taken from the germline V gene (reference sequence), the CDR1 and CDR2 loops are GTSNPN and SVGIG. Including cysteine and phenylalanine, the CDR3 has 13 amino acids. The retained sequence is limited to the CDR3, 39 bases, with the frame set at the first base. V loses 2 bases of germline sequence and J loses 3 bases, and the interval between the two ends is 10 bases. Source material: naive CD4+ T cells sorted from blood. The cell subset or site label, read with the paper, signifies: CD45RA+ positively selected. This receptor was taken from a young man in good health. This receptor chain uses TRBV30 and TRBJ1-2; the D gene assignment is ambiguous. In nucleotide form, the sequence is TGTGCCTGGAGTCGAGAGAGCCACTATGGCTACACCTTC. Its protein is CAWSRESHYGYTF.